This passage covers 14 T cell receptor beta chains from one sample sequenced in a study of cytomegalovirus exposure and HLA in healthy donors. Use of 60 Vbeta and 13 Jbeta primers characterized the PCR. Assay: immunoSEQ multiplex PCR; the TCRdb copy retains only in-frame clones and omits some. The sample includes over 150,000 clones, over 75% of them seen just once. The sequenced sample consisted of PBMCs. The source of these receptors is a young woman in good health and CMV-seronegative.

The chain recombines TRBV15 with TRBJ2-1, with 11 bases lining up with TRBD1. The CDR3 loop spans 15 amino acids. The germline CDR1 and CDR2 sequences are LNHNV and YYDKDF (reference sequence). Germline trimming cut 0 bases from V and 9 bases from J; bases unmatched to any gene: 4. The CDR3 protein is CATSRERTGGSEQFF. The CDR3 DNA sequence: TGTGCCACCAGCAGAGAAAGGACAGGGGGCAGTGAGCAGTTCTTC.

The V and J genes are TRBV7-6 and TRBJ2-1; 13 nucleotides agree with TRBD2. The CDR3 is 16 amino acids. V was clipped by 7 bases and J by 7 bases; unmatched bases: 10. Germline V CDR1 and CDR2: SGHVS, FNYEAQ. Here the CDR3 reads CASIPTSGRAGNEQFF. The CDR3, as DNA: TGTGCCAGCATCCCAACTAGCGGGAGGGCCGGGAATGAGCAGTTCTTC.

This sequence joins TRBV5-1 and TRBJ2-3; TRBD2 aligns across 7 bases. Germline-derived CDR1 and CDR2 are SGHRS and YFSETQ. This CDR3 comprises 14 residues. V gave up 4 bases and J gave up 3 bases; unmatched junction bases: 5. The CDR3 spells CASSGRGTTDTQYF. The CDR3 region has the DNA TGCGCCAGCAGCGGGAGGGGCACGACAGATACGCAGTATTTT.

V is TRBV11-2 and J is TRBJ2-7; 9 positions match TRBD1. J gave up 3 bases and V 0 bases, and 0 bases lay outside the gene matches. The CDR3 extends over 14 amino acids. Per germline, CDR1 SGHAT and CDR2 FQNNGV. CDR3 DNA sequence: TGTGCCAGCAGCTTAGAGGGACAGGGCTACGAGCAGTACTTC. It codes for CASSLEGQGYEQYF.

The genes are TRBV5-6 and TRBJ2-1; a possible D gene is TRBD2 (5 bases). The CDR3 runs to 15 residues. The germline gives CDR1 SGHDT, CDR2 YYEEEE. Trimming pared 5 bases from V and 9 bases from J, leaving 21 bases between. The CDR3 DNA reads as TGTGCCAGCAGTTGGGAGTGGGAAGGGTCCGGTGAGCAGTTCTTC. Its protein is CASSWEWEGSGEQFF.

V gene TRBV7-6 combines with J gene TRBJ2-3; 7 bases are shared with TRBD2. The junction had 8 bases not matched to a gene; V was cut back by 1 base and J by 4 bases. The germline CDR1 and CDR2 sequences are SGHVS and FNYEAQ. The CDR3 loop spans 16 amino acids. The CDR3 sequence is CASSLEVGGGADTQYF. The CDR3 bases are TGTGCCAGCAGCTTAGAGGTTGGTGGGGGGGCAGATACGCAGTATTTT.

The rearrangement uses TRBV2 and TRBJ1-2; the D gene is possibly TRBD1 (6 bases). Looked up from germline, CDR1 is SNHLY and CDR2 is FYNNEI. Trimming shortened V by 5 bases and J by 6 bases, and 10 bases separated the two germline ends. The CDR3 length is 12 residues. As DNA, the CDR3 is TGTGCCAGCAGTCTTAACAGGGATGGCTACACCTTC. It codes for CASSLNRDGYTF.

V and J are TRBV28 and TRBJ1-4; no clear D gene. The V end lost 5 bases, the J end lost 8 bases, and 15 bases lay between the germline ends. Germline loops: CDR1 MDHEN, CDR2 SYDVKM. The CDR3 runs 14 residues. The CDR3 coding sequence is TGTGCCAGCAGTCCCAGAGGGTATGTGGAAAAACTGTTTTTT. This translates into CASSPRGYVEKLFF.

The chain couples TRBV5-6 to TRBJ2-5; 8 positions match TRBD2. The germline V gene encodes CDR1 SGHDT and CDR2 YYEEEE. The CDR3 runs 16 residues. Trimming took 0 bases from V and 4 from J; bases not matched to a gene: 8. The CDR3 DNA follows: TGTGCCAGCAGCTTGGATCCAGCGGGGGCGGGAGAGACCCAGTACTTC. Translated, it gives CASSLDPAGAGETQYF. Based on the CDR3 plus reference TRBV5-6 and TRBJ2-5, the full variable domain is DAGVTQSPTHLIKTRGQQVTLRCSPKSGHDTVSWYQQALGQGPQFIFQYYEEEERQRGNFPDRFSGHQFPNYSSELNVNALLLGDSALYLCASSLDPAGAGETQYFGPGTRLLVL.

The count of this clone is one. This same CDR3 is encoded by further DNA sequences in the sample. CDR3 in amino acids: CASSVAGTGNEKLFF. CDR3 in DNA: TGTGCCAGCAGCGTAGCCGGGACAGGGAATGAAAAACTGTTTTTT. The rearrangement links TRBV9 to TRBJ1-4; 9 nucleotides line up with TRBD1. Germline CDR1 and CDR2: SGDLS and YYNGEE. The J segment lost 5 bases and the V segment lost 0 bases, leaving 2 bases of the junction unmatched. This CDR3 spans 15 amino acids.

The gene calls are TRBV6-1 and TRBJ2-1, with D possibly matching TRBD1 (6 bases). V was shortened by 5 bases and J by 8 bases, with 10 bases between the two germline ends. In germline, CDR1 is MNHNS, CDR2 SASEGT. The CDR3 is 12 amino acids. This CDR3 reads CASSLQGYEQFF. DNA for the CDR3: TGTGCCAGCAGTCTTCAGGGGTATGAGCAGTTCTTC.

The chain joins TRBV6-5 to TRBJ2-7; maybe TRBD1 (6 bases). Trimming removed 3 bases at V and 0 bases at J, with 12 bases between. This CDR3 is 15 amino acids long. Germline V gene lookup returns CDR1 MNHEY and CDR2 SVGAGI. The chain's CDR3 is CASSYLGQSSYEQYF. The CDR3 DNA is TGTGCCAGCAGTTATCTCGGACAGAGCTCCTACGAGCAGTACTTC.

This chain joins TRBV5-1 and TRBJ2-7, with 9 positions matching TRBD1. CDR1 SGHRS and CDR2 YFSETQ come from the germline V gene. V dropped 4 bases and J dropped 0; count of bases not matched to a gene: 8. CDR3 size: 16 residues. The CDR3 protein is CASSVTGGGSSYEQYF. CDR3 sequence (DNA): TGCGCCAGCAGCGTGACAGGGGGTGGGAGCTCCTACGAGCAGTACTTC.

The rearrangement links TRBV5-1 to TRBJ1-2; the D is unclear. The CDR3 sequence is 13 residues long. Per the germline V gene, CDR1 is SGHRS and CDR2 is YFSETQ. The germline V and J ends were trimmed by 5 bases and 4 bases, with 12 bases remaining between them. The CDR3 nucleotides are TGCGCCAGCAGTCTTGACGGGTTCTATGGCTACACCTTC. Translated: CASSLDGFYGYTF.